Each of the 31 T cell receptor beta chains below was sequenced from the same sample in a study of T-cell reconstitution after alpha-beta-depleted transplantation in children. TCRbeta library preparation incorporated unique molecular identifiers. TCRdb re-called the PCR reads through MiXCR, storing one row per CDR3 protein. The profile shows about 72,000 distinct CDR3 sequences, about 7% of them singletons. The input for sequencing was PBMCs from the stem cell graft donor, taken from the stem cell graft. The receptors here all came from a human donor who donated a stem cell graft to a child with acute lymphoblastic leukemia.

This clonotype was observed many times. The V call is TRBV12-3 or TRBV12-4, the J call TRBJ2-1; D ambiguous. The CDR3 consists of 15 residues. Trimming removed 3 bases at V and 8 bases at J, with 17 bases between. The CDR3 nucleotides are TGTGCCAGCAGTTTCGCCGGTTTAGTTTCCGATGAGCAGTTCTTC. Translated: CASSFAGLVSDEQFF.

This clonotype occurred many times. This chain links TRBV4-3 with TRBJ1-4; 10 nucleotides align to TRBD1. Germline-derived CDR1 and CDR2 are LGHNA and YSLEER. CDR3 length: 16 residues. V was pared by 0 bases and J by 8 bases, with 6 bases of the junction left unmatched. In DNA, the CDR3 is TGCGCCAGCAGCCAAGATCCGACAGGGGGCCAGGAAAAACTGTTTTTT. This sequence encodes CASSQDPTGGQEKLFF.

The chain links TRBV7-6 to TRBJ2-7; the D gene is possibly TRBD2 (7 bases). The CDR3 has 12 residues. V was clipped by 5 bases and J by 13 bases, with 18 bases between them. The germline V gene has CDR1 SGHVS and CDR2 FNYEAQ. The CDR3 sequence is CASSPIGGQPYF. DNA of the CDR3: TGTGCCAGCAGCCCAATCGGGGGGCAACCCTACTTC.

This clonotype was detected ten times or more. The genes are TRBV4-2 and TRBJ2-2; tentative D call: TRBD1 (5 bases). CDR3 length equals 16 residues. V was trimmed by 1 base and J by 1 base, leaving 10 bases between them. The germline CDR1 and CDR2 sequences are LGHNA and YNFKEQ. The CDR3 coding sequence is TGTGCCAGCAGCCAAGTAGGCAGGGAGAACACCGGGGAGCTGTTTTTT. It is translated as CASSQVGRENTGELFF.

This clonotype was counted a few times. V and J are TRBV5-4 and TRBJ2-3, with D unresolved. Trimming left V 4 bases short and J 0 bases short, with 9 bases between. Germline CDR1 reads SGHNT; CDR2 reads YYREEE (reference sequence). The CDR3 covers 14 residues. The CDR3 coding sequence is TGTGCCAGCAGCGTTACCCCAAGCACAGATACGCAGTATTTT. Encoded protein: CASSVTPSTDTQYF.

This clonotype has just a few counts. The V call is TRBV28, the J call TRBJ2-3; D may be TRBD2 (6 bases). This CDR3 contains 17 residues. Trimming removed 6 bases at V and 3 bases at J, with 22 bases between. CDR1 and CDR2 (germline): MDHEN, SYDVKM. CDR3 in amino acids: CASRRKLARPFTDTQYF. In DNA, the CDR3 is TGTGCCAGCAGACGTAAACTAGCCCGCCCGTTTACAGATACGCAGTATTTT. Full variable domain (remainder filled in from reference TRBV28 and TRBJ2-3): DVKVTQSSRYLVKRTGEKVFLECVQDMDHENMFWYRQDPGLGLRLIYFSYDVKMKEKGDIPEGYSVSREKKERFSLILESASTNQTSMYLCASRRKLARPFTDTQYFGPGTRLTVL.

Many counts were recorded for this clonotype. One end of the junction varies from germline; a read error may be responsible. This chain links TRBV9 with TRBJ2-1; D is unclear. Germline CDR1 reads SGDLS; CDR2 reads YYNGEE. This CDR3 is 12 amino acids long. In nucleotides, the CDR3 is TGTGCCAGCAGTGTAGACAAGAATGAGCAGTTCTTC. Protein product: CASSVDKNEQFF.

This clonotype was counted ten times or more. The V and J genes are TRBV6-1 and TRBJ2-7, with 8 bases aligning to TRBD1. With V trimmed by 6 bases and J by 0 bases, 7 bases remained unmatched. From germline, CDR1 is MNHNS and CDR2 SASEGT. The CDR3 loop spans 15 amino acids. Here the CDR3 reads CASRLHGTGSYEQYF. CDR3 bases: TGTGCCAGCAGACTCCACGGGACAGGCTCCTACGAGCAGTACTTC.

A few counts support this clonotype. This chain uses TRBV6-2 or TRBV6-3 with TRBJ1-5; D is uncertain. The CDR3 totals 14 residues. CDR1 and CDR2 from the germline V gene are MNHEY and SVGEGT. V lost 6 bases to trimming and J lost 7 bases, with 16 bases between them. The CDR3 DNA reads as TGTGCCAGCAGGAGCGGGGAGGGAGGGCAGCCCCAGCATTTT. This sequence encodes CASRSGEGGQPQHF.

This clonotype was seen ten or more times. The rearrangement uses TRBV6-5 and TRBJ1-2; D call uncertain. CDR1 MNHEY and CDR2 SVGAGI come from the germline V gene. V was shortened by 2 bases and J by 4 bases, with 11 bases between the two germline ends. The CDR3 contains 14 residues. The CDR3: CASSYTRGLYGYTF. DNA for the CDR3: TGTGCCAGCAGTTACACGCGGGGTCTCTATGGCTACACCTTC.

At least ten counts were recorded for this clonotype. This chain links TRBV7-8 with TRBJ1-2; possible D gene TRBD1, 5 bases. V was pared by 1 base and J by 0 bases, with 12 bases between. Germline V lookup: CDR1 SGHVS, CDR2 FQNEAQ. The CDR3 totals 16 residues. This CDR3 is CASSLVGRASNYGYTF. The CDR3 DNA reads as TGTGCCAGCAGCTTAGTCGGCAGGGCCTCTAACTATGGCTACACCTTC.

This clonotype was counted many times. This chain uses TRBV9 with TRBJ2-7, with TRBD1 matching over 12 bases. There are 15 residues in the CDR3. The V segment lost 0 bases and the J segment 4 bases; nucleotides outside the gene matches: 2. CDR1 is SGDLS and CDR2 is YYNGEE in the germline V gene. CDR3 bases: TGTGCCAGCAGCGTAGGGGGACAGGGGGCTTACGAGCAGTACTTC. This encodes CASSVGGQGAYEQYF.

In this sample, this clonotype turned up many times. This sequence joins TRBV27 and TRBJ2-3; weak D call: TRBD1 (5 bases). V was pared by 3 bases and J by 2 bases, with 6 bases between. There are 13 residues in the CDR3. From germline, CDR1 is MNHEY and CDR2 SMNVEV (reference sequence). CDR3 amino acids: CASSLGLTDTQYF. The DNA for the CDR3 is TGTGCCAGCAGTTTGGGGCTCACAGATACGCAGTATTTT.

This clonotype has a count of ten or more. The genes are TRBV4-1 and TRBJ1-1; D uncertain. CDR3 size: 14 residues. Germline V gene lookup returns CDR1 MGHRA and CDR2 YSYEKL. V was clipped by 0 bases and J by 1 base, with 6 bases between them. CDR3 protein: CASSQDAGNTEAFF. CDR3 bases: TGCGCCAGCAGCCAAGATGCGGGGAACACTGAAGCTTTCTTT.

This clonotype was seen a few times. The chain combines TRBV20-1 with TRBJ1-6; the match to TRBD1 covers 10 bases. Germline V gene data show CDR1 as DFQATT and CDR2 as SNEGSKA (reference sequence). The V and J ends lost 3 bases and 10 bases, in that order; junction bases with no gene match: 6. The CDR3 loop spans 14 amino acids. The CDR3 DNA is TGCAGTGCTAGGCCGGGACAGGGGAGCTCACCCCTCCACTTT. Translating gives CSARPGQGSSPLHF.

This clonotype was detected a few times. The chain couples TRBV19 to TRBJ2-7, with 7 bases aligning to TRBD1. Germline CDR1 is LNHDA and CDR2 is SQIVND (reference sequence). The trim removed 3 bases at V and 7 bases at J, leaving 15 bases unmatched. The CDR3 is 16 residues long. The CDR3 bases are TGTGCCAGTAGTATCTCGGCAGGGGGTGTCTTTCGTGAGCAGTACTTC. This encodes CASSISAGGVFREQYF.

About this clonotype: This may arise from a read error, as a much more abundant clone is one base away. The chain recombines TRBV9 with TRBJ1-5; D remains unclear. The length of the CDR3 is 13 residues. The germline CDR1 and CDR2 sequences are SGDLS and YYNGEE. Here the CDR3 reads CANSVGSNQPQHF. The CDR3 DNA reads TGTGCCAACAGCGTAGGTAGCAATCAGCCCCAGCATTTT.

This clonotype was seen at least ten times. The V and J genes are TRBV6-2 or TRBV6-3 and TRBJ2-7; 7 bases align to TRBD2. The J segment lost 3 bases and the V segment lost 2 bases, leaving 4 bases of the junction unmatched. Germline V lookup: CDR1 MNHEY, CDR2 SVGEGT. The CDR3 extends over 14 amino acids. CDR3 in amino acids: CASSYDGGSYEQYF. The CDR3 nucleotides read TGTGCCAGCAGTTACGACGGGGGGAGCTACGAGCAGTACTTC.

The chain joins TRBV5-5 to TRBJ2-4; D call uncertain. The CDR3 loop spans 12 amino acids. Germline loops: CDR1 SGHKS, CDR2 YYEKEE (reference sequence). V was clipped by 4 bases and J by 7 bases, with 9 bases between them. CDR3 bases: TGTGCCAGCAGCGTGGACCTTAACATTCAGTACTTC. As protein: CASSVDLNIQYF.

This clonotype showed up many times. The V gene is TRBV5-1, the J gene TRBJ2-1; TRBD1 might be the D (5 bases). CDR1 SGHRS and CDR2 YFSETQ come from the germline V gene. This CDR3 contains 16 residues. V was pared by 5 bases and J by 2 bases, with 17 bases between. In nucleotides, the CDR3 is TGCGCCAGCAGTATCAAAACAGGCTCTACCTACAATGAGCAGTTCTTC. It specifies CASSIKTGSTYNEQFF.

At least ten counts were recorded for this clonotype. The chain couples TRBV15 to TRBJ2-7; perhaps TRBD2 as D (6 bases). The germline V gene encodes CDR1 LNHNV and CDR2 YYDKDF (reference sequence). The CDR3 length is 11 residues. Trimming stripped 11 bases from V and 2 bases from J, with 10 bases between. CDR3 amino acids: CASGTPYEQYF. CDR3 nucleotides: TGTGCCTCCGGGACTCCCTACGAGCAGTACTTC.

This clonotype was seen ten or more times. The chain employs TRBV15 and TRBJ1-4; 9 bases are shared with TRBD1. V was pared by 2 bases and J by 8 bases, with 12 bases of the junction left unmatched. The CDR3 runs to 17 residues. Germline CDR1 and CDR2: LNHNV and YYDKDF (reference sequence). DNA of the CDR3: TGTGCCACCAGCAGATCCAGTAACAGGGGGCAAGGCGAAAAACTGTTTTTT. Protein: CATSRSSNRGQGEKLFF.

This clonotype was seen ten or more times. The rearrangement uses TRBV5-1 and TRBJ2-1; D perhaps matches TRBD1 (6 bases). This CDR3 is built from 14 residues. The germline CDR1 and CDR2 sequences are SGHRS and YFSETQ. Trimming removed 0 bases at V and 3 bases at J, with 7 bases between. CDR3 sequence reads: CASSLDRDYNEQFF. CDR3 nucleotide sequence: TGCGCCAGCAGCTTGGACAGGGACTACAATGAGCAGTTCTTC.

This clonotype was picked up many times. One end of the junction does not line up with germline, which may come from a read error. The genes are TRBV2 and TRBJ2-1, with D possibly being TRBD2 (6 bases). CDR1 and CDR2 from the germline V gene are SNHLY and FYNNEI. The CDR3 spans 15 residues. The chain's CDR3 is CASSETGVAYNEQFF. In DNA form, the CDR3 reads TGTGCCAGTAGTGAAACGGGGGTGGCCTACAATGAGCAGTTCTTC.

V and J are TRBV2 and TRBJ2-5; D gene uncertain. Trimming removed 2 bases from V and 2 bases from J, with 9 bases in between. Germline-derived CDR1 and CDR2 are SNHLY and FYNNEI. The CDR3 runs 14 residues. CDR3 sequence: CASSESRRQETQYF. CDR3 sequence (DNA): TGTGCCAGCAGTGAAAGTAGACGACAAGAGACCCAGTACTTC. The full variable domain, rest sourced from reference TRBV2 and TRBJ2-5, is EPEVTQTPSHQVTQMGQEVILRCVPISNHLYFYWYRQILGQKVEFLVSFYNNEISEKSEIFDDQFSVERPDGSNFTLKIRSTKLEDSAMYFCASSESRRQETQYFGPGTRLLVL.

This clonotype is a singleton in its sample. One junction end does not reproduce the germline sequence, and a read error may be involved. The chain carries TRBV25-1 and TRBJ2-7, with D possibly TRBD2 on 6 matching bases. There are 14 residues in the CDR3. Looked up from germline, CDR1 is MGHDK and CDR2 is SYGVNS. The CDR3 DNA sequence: TGTGCCAGCACCGGGACTTCTAGCTCCTACGAGCAGTACTTT. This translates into CASTGTSSSYEQYF.

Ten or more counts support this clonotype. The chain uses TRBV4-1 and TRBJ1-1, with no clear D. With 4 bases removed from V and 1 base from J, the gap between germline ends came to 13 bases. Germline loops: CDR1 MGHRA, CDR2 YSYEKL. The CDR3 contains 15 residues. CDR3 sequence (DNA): TGCGCCAGCAGCCCCCCTGGAAGGCAGAACACTGAAGCTTTCTTT. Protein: CASSPPGRQNTEAFF.

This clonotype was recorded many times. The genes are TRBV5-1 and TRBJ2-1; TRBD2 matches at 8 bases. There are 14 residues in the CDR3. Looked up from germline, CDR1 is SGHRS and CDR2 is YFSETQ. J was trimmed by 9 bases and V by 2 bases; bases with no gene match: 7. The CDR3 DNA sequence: TGCGCCAGCAGCTTCGTGACTAGCGAGGGTGAGCAGTTCTTC. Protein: CASSFVTSEGEQFF.

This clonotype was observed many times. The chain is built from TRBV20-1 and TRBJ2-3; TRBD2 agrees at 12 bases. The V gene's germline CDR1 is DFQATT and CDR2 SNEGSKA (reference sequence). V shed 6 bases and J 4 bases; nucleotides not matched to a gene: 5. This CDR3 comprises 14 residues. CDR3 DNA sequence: TGCAGTGCATGGACTAGCGGGACGGCAGATACGCAGTATTTT. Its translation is CSAWTSGTADTQYF.

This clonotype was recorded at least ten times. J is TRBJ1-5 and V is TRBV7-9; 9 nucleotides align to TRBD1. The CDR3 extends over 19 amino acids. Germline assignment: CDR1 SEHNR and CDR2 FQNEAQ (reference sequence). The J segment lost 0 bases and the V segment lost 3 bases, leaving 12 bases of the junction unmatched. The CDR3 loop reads CASSLPYRGPRDSNQPQHF. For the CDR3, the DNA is TGTGCCAGCAGCTTGCCCTACAGGGGGCCTAGGGATAGCAATCAGCCCCAGCATTTT.

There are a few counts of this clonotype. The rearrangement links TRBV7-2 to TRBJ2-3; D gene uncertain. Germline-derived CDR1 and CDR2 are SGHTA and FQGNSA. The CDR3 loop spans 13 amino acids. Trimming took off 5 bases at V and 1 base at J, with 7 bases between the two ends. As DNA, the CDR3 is TGTGCCAGCAGCCTGGACCGCACAGATACGCAGTATTTT. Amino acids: CASSLDRTDTQYF. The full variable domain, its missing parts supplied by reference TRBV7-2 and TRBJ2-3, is GAGVSQSPSNKVTEKGKDVELRCDPISGHTALYWYRQSLGQGLEFLIYFQGNSAPDKSGLPSDRFSAERTGGSVSTLTIQRTQQEDSAVYLCASSLDRTDTQYFGPGTRLTVL.